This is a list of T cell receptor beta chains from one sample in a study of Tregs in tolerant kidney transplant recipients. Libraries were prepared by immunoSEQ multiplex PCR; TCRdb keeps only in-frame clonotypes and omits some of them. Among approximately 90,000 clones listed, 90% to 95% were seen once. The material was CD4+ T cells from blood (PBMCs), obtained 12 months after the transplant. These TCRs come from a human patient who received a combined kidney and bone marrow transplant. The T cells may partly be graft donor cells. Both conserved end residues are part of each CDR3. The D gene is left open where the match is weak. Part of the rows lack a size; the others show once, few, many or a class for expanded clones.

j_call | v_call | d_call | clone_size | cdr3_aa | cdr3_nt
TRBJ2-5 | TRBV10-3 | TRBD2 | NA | CATRARTSGRGWETQYF | TGTGCCACCCGAGCGAGGACTAGCGGGAGAGGGTGGGAGACCCAGTACTTC
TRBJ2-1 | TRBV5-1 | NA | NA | CASSPTVSGNEQFF | TGCGCCAGCAGTCCCACAGTCTCCGGAAATGAGCAGTTCTTC
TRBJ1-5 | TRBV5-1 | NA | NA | CASSLTGQGGNQPQHF | TGCGCCAGCAGCTTGACGGGTCAGGGAGGAAATCAGCCCCAGCATTTT
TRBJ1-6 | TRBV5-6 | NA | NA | CASSLVGREESPLHF | TGTGCCAGCAGCTTGGTAGGCAGGGAGGAGTCACCCCTCCACTTT
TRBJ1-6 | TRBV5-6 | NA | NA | CASSLLEGPHLDSPLHF | TGTGCCAGCAGCTTGTTGGAGGGCCCCCACTTGGATTCACCCCTCCACTTT
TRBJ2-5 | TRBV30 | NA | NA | CAWSVFRSQETQYF | TGTGCCTGGAGTGTTTTCAGGTCCCAAGAGACCCAGTACTTC
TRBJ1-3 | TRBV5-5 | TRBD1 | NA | CASSPTGAGNTIYF | TGTGCCAGCAGCCCGACAGGGGCTGGAAACACCATATATTTT
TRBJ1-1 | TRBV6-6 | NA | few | CASTTRGTEAFF | TGTGCCAGCACAACAAGGGGCACTGAAGCTTTCTTT
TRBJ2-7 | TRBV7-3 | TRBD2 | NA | CASSSTSGIGEQYF | TGTGCCAGCAGCTCGACTAGCGGGATTGGCGAGCAGTACTTC
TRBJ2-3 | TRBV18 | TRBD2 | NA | CASSRNRLARDTQYF | TGTGCCAGCTCCCGAAACAGACTAGCCCGAGATACGCAGTATTTT
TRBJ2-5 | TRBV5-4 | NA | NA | CASSPFGGQETQYF | TGTGCCAGCAGCCCATTTGGGGGGCAAGAGACCCAGTACTTC
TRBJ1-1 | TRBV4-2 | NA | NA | CASSQDPYRAYTEAFF | TGTGCCAGCAGCCAAGATCCTTACAGGGCCTACACTGAAGCTTTCTTT
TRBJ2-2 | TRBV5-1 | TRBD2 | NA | CASSLGGGTGELFF | TGCGCCAGCAGCTTGGGCGGGGGAACCGGGGAGCTGTTTTTT
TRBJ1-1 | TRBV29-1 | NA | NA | CSVDPGNTEAFF | TGCAGCGTTGACCCCGGGAACACTGAAGCTTTCTTT
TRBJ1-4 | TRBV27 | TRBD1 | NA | CARTDRGLKANEKLFF | TGTGCCAGGACGGACAGGGGGCTCAAGGCTAATGAAAAACTGTTTTTT
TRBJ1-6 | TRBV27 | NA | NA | CASSLSSRGGPSPLHF | TGTGCCAGCAGTTTATCGAGCCGTGGGGGCCCCTCCCCCCTCCACTTT
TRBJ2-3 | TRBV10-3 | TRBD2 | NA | CAITGTSGGTDTQYF | TGTGCCATCACCGGGACTAGCGGGGGCACAGATACGCAGTATTTT
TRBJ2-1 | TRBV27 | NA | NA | CASSLMSLGSYNEQFF | TGTGCCAGCAGTTTAATGAGCCTTGGCTCCTACAATGAGCAGTTCTTC
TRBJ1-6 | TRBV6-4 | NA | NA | CASSDVRGISYNSPLHF | TGTGCCAGCAGTGACGTCCGGGGGATCTCCTATAATTCACCCCTCCACTTT
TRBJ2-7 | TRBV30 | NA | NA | CAWSARGEQYF | TGTGCCTGGAGCGCCAGAGGCGAGCAGTACTTC
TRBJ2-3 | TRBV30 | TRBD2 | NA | CACPSGGDADTQYF | TGTGCCTGCCCGAGCGGGGGGGACGCAGATACGCAGTATTTT
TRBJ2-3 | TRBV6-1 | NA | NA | CASSEAHNREDTQYF | TGTGCCAGCAGTGAAGCGCATAACAGGGAAGATACGCAGTATTTT
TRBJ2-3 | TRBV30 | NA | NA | CAWMRVGTDTQYF | TGTGCCTGGATGAGGGTTGGCACAGATACGCAGTATTTT
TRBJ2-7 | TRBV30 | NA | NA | CAWSAHQPGEQYF | TGTGCCTGGAGTGCCCACCAGCCGGGAGAGCAGTACTTC
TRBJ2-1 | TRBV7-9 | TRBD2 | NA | CASSLPQGTSGAGEQFF | TGTGCCAGCAGCTTACCTCAAGGGACTAGCGGGGCAGGTGAGCAGTTCTTC
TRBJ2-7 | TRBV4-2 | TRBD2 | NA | CASSQGAGVNEQYF | TGTGCCAGCAGCCAAGGGGCGGGAGTCAACGAGCAGTACTTC
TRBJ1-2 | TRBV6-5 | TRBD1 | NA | CATTRQGANYGYTF | TGTGCCACCACGCGACAGGGGGCGAACTATGGCTACACCTTC
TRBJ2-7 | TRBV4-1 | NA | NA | CASSQVQGLSYEQYF | TGCGCCAGCAGCCAAGTCCAGGGCCTGTCCTACGAGCAGTACTTC
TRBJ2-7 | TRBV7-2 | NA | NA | CASSVKLVGGTYEQYF | TGTGCCAGCAGCGTAAAGCTAGTCGGAGGGACCTACGAGCAGTACTTC
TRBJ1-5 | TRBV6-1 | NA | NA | CASREQGNNQPQHF | TGTGCCAGCCGTGAGCAGGGCAACAATCAGCCCCAGCATTTT
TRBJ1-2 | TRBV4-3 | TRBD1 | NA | CASSQDGRGQAFYGYTF | TGCGCCAGCAGCCAAGATGGTAGGGGACAGGCCTTCTATGGCTACACCTTC
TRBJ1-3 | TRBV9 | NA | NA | CASSATGGVLGNTIYF | TGTGCCAGCAGCGCGACCGGGGGGGTTTTAGGAAACACCATATATTTT
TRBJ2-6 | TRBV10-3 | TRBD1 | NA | CAISERQGAGANVLTF | TGTGCCATCAGTGAGAGACAGGGGGCTGGGGCCAACGTCCTGACTTTC